This T cell receptor (beta chain) was captured in a study of blood T cell repertoires in COVID-19. Across the study: Samples came from the United States, Italy and Spain, spanning acute and convalescent COVID-19. The cDNA or gDNA used as material had been derived from T cells, B-cell-depleted T cells, or PBMCs.

Germline lookup yields CDR1 LNHDA and CDR2 SQIVND (reference sequence). This CDR3 is 12 amino acids long. Trimming stripped 5 bases from V and 12 bases from J, with 13 bases between. Sequencing was performed with immunoSEQ multiplex PCR; in TCRdb, only in-frame clones are kept and a portion is missing. The sample holds hundreds of thousands of clones; 75% to 90% are singletons and the top ten take about an eighth. This clone appeared a single time. The Seattle site enrolled patients during active infection and followed them longitudinally. Source material: peripheral blood. J is TRBJ1-4 and V is TRBV19, with no clear D. The source is a woman aged 65 to 85 with COVID-19, enrolled during active disease. The CDR3 here is CASSFLGRELFF. DNA for the CDR3: TGTGCCAGTAGTTTTCTCGGTCGAGAACTGTTTTTT.